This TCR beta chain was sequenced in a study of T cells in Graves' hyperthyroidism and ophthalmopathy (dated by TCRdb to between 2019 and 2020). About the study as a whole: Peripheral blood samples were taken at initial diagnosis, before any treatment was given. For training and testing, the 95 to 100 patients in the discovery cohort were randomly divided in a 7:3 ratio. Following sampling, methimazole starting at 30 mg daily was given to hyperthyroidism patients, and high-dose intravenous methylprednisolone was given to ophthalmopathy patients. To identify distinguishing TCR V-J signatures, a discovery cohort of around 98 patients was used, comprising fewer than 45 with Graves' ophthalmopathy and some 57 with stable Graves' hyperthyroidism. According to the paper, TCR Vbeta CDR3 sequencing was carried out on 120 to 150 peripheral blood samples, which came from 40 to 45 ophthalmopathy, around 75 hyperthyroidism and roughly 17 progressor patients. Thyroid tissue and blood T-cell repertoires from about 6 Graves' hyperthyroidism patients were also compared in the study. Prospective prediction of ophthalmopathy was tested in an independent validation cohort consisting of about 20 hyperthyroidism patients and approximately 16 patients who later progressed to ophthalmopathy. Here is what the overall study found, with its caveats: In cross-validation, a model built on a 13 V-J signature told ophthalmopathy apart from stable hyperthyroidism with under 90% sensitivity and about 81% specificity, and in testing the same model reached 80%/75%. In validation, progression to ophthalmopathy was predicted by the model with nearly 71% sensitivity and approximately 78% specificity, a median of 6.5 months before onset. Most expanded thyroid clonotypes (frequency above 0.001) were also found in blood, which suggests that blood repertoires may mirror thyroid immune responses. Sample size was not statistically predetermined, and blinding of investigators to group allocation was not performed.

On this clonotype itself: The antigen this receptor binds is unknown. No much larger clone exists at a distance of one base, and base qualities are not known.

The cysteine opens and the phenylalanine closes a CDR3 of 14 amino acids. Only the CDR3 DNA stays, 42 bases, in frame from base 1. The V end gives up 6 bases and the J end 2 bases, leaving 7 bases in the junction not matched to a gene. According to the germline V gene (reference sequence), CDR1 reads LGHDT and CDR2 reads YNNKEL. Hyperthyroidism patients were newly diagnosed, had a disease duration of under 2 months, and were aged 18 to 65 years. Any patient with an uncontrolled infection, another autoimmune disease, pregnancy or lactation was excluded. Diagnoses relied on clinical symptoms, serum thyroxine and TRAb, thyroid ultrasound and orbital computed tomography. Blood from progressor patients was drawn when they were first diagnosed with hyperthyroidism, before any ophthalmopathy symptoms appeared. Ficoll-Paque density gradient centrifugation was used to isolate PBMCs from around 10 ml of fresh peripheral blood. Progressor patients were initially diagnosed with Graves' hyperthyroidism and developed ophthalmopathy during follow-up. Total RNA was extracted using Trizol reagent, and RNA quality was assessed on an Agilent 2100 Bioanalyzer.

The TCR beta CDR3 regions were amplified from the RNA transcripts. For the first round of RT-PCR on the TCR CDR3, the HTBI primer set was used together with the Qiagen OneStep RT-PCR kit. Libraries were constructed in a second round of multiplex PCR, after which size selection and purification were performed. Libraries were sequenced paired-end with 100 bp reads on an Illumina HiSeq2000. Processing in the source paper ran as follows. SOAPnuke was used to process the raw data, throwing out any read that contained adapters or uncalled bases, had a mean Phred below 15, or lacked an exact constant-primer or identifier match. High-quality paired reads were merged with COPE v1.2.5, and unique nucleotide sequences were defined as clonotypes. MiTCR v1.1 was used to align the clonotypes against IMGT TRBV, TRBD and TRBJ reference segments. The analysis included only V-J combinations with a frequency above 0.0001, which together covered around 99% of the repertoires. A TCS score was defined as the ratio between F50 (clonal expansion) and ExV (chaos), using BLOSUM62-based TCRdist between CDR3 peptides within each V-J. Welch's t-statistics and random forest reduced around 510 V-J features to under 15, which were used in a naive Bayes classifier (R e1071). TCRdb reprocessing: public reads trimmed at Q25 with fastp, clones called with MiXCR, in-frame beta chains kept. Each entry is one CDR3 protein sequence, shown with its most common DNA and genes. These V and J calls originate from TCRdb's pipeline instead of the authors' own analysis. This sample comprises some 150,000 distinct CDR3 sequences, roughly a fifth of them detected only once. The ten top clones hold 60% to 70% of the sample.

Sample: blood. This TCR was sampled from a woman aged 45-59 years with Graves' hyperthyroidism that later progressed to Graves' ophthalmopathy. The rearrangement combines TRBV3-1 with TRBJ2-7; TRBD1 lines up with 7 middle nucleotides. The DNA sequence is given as TGTGCCAGCAGTTTTAGTAGGGGGCCCTACGAGCAGTACTTC. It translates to CASSFSRGPYEQYF.